The entry that follows covers one T cell receptor (beta chain) sequence. Sequencing was performed with immunoSEQ multiplex PCR; in TCRdb, only in-frame clones are kept and a portion is missing. The repertoire holds about 240,000 clones, with around 85% as singletons. The data derive from a study of blood T cell repertoires in COVID-19. The CDR3 loop spans 13 amino acids. V shed 3 bases, J shed 7 bases, and the junction held 6 bases outside the gene matches. Germline CDR1 and CDR2: SGHRS and YFSETQ. The chain recombines TRBV5-1 with TRBJ1-2; 7 nucleotides align to TRBD1. The source material was peripheral blood. This TCR derives from an elderly woman with acute or convalescent COVID-19. The CDR3 region is CASSSIPGGGYTF. Written as DNA, the CDR3 is TGCGCCAGCAGCTCAATTCCAGGGGGTGGCTACACCTTC.